The next 15 T cell receptor beta chains were all read from a single sample in a study of shared T cell receptors in the human thymus. The repertoire was sequenced with immunoSEQ multiplex PCR; TCRdb's copy has only in-frame clones and lacks some. The sample has approximately 730,000 clones, approximately 85% seen once; the top ten hold roughly 0.01%. The data also belong to a second study, concerning human thymus T cells.

The source material was thymocytes. The receptors were gathered from a girl under three years old with a congenital heart defect.

The chain employs TRBV6-1 and TRBJ1-1; 9 bases are a match to TRBD1. Germline lookup yields CDR1 MNHNS and CDR2 SASEGT. Trimming cost V 8 bases and J 3 bases; bases outside gene matches: 10. The CDR3 covers 15 residues. The CDR3 bases are TGTGCCAGCTCAGGGGACAGGGAAGAGGACACTGAAGCTTTCTTT. Translated: CASSGDREEDTEAFF.

This clone has a handful of counts. The V and J genes are TRBV10-3 and TRBJ2-3; tentatively, D is TRBD2 (5 bases). The CDR3 has 20 residues. Trimming pared 3 bases from V and 0 bases from J, leaving 25 bases between. Germline V CDR1 and CDR2: ENHRY, SYGVKD. Written as DNA, the CDR3 is TGTGCCATCAGTGACCCCAACTACAAGCGGTTCTCCCCTAGCACAGATACGCAGTATTTT. It is translated as CAISDPNYKRFSPSTDTQYF.

V gene TRBV7-6 combines with J gene TRBJ1-2, with D tentatively TRBD1 (5 bases). CDR1 SGHVS and CDR2 FNYEAQ come from the germline V gene. The CDR3 has 15 amino acids. V gave up 1 base and J gave up 7 bases, with 16 bases separating them. CDR3 in DNA: TGTGCCAGCAGCTTAGTACCAGAAGGGGCATGTGGCTACACCTTC. Translating it yields CASSLVPEGACGYTF.

The rearrangement links TRBV4-1 to TRBJ1-3; no firm D call. V lost 2 bases to trimming and J lost 2 bases, with 13 bases between them. The germline gives CDR1 MGHRA, CDR2 YSYEKL. The CDR3 sequence is 16 residues long. Here the CDR3 reads CASSQRGRNAGNTIYF. Here the CDR3 DNA reads TGCGCCAGCAGCCAACGGGGTCGAAACGCTGGAAACACCATATATTTT.

This clone came up a few times. The rearrangement uses TRBV6-6 and TRBJ2-1; 10 bases map to TRBD1. This CDR3 is 16 amino acids long. Germline trimming cut 7 bases from V and 7 bases from J; bases unmatched to any gene: 13. The germline gives CDR1 MNHNY, CDR2 SVGAGI (reference sequence). CDR3 nucleotide sequence: TGTGCCAGCATTACTGACCAGGGACAGGGGCTTAATGAGCAGTTCTTC. Translated, it gives CASITDQGQGLNEQFF.

V is TRBV25-1 and J is TRBJ1-1, with D unresolved. Per germline, CDR1 MGHDK and CDR2 SYGVNS. The germline V and J ends were trimmed by 4 bases and 1 base, with 4 bases remaining between them. The CDR3 totals 12 residues. The CDR3 bases are TGTGCCAGCAGTGTACAGAACACTGAAGCTTTCTTT. Translating gives CASSVQNTEAFF. Filled out from reference TRBV25-1 and TRBJ1-1, the complete variable domain reads EADIYQTPRYLVIGTGKKITLECSQTMGHDKMYWYQQDPGMELHLIHYSYGVNSTEKGDLSSESTVSRIRTEHFPLTLESARPSHTSQYLCASSVQNTEAFFGQGTRLTVV.

The genes are TRBV5-5 and TRBJ1-5; 10 bases fit TRBD1. Per germline, CDR1 SGHKS and CDR2 YYEKEE (reference sequence). Unmatched junction bases numbered 5, after V lost 4 bases and J lost 4 bases. This CDR3 spans 15 amino acids. CDR3 nucleotides: TGTGCCAGCAGCCGGGACAGGGGAATAAATCAGCCCCAGCATTTT. Its protein is CASSRDRGINQPQHF.

The rearrangement joins TRBV5-1 to TRBJ2-7; tentatively, D is TRBD1 (6 bases). The V end was cut by 3 bases, the J end by 4 bases, with 23 bases between. Germline CDR1 and CDR2: SGHRS and YFSETQ. The CDR3 has 17 residues. The CDR3 region is CASSSVNLRGLWYEQYF. In nucleotides, the CDR3 is TGCGCCAGCAGCTCCGTTAACCTCAGGGGATTGTGGTACGAGCAGTACTTC.

V gene TRBV19 combines with J gene TRBJ2-7; 12 bases fit TRBD2. Unmatched junction bases numbered 13, after V lost 5 bases and J lost 5 bases. Germline CDR1 LNHDA, CDR2 SQIVND (reference sequence). The CDR3 has 17 residues. The DNA of the CDR3 is TGTGCCAGTAGTGCCTCTAGCGGGGGGGCTGAAGCCCACGAGCAGTACTTC. It yields the protein CASSASSGGAEAHEQYF. Full variable domain (outside the CDR3, taken from reference TRBV19 and TRBJ2-7): DGGITQSPKYLFRKEGQNVTLSCEQNLNHDAMYWYRQDPGQGLRLIYYSQIVNDFQKGDIAEGYSVSREKKESFPLTVTSAQKNPTAFYLCASSASSGGAEAHEQYFGPGTRLTVT.

The V call is TRBV19, the J call TRBJ2-4, with TRBD2 matching 7 bases. V gave up 6 bases and J gave up 6 bases; unmatched junction bases: 5. The CDR3 is 13 amino acids. Germline V gene sequence: CDR1 LNHDA, CDR2 SQIVND (reference sequence). CDR3 DNA sequence: TGTGCCAGTAGAATCCCTAGCGGAAACATTCAGTACTTC. Protein sequence: CASRIPSGNIQYF. Combining the CDR3 with reference TRBV19 and TRBJ2-4 gives the whole variable domain DGGITQSPKYLFRKEGQNVTLSCEQNLNHDAMYWYRQDPGQGLRLIYYSQIVNDFQKGDIAEGYSVSREKKESFPLTVTSAQKNPTAFYLCASRIPSGNIQYFGAGTRLSVL.

The V call is TRBV5-1, the J call TRBJ2-2; D might be TRBD1 (5 bases). V gave up 4 bases and J gave up 4 bases, with 26 bases separating them. The CDR3 length is 19 residues. CDR1 is SGHRS, CDR2 YFSETQ, per germline. CDR3 sequence reads: CASSPDSDTFLSSTGELFF. CDR3 nucleotide sequence: TGCGCCAGCAGCCCAGACTCGGACACCTTCTTGAGTAGCACCGGGGAGCTGTTTTTT.

The chain couples TRBV27 to TRBJ2-1, with TRBD1 matching over 10 bases. Per the germline V gene, CDR1 is MNHEY and CDR2 is SMNVEV (reference sequence). V was clipped by 4 bases and J by 2 bases; unmatched bases: 2. The CDR3 spans 15 residues. For the CDR3, the DNA is TGTGCCAGCAGTTCGGGGACAGGGGCCTACAATGAGCAGTTCTTC. This gives the protein CASSSGTGAYNEQFF.

This chain connects TRBV5-1 to TRBJ1-1; no reliable D call. Germline values: CDR1 SGHRS, CDR2 YFSETQ. The CDR3 length is 9 residues. The V gene lost 8 bases and the J gene lost 12 bases, with 11 bases spanning the gap. The CDR3 loop is CARKRGSFF. CDR3 sequence (DNA): TGCGCCAGGAAGCGGGGATCTTTCTTT.

The rearrangement links TRBV5-8 to TRBJ1-6; D ambiguous. Germline V lookup: CDR1 SGHTS, CDR2 YDEGEE. The CDR3 spans 14 residues. V was clipped by 2 bases and J by 8 bases, with 11 bases between them. CDR3 protein: CASSFEGMDSPLHF. The CDR3 DNA sequence: TGTGCCAGCAGCTTCGAGGGAATGGATTCACCCCTCCACTTT.

CDR3 DNA sequence: TGTGCCAGCAGTGTCCCGGGGGAGGTGAATCAGCCCCAGCATTTT. It encodes CASSVPGEVNQPQHF. The rearrangement uses TRBV6-1 and TRBJ1-5; a weak D match, TRBD1 (5 bases). V was cut by 4 bases and J by 4 bases, with 14 bases left in between. The germline V gene has CDR1 MNHNS and CDR2 SASEGT. The CDR3 is 15 amino acids.